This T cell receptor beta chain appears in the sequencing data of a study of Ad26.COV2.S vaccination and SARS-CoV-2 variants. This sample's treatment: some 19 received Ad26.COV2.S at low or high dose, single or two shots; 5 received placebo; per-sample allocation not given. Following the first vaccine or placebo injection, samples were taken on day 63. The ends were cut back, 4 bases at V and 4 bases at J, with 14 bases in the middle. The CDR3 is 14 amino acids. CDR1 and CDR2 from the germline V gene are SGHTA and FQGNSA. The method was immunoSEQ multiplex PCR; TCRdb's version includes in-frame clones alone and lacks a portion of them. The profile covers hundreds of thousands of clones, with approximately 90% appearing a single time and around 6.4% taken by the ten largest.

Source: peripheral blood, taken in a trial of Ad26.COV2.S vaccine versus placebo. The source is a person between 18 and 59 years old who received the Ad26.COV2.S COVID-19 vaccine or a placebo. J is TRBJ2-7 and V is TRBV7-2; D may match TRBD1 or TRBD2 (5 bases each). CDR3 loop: CASSSGTRLYEQYF. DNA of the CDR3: TGTGCCAGCAGCTCCGGGACCAGGCTATACGAGCAGTACTTC.